Sequencing of this T cell receptor beta chain was carried out in a study of blood T cell repertoires in COVID-19 (TCRdb year 2020). About the investigation overall: Collaborator samples came from the United States, Italy and Spain and covered acute and convalescent phases of COVID-19. The material from the prospective study consisted of cDNA or gDNA derived from T cells, B-cell-depleted T cells, or PBMCs. The dataset comprised deeply sampled blood TCRbeta repertoires from subjects exposed to, actively infected with, or recovered from COVID-19. The repertoires were released in a freely available public database meant as a resource for research on the immune response to SARS-CoV-2. Samples were obtained from the ongoing ImmuneRACE study (first 160 participants) and from 1,000 to 1,500 subjects provided by 6 global collaborators. Sample metadata almost always included a de-identified subject ID, COVID-19 status, age in years and sex. Where HLA class I and class II types were available, the types were taken from metadata supplied by the sample provider, not from assay-based typing.

The study at large found these results: The quantity of clinical and demographic metadata differed by source and by participant and was supplied without curation.

The germline V gene (reference sequence) supplies CDR1 SGHAT and CDR2 FQDESV. From the cysteine through the phenylalanine, the CDR3 covers 14 amino acids. Solely the CDR3 DNA is kept, with 42 bases framed from the first base. Deletion took 5 bases off V and 1 base off J, with a span of 11 bases between the germline ends. Participants in the prospective study were enrolled through a virtual design, were aged about 18 to 100 years, and lived in about 25 United States geographic areas. Cohort assignment in the prospective study relied on participant-reported clinical history from a screening survey and a study questionnaire. Recovered participants in ImmuneRACE Cohort 3 were defined by two consecutive negative NP/OP PCR tests, clearance by a healthcare professional, or resolution of symptoms. In the prospective study, whole blood, serum and a nasopharyngeal or oropharyngeal swab were collected from each participant by mobile phlebotomists. Over an approximately 2-month period, participants in the prospective study had the option of providing additional blood draws and questionnaires. Before DNA extraction, blood samples from the prospective study were shipped at room temperature or frozen.

A remark on this clone: The clone's antigen remains unknown. Base-call qualities are not available, and no considerably larger clone is one nucleotide away.

TCRbeta CDR3 regions were amplified from genomic DNA by means of the immunoSEQ Assay, a bias-controlled multiplex PCR. Processing in the source paper ran as follows. Nucleated cell counts per sample were estimated from amplification of reference gene primers within the assay. To quantify the absolute abundance of each unique TCRbeta CDR3 rearrangement, sequence reads were collapsed and filtered. For each sample, productive Simpson clonality was calculated as the square root of Simpson's diversity index across productive rearrangements. In TCRdb, the immuneACCESS table is reduced to in-frame sequences with V and J assigned. These tables do not hold every clone; where another copy was compared, an unresolved V gene accounts for under half, and the others remain unexplained. For V, J and clone size, that table is used; D and trimming come from the DNA. The sample table shows around 280,000 clones, and 70% to 90% are seen once. Under 7% of the sample is held by the ten biggest clonotypes.

Recombination linked TRBV11-1 to TRBJ1-1; the D gene lacks a confident call. The specimen was PBMCs or T cells enriched from blood (not recorded which). The TCR originated in a middle-aged woman who had recovered from COVID-19. CDR3 region: CASSPRPSNTEAFF. At the DNA level, the sequence is TGTGCCAGCAGCCCGCGGCCGTCGAACACTGAAGCTTTCTTT.